This T cell receptor (beta chain) was identified in a study of CD8 T cells in Susac syndrome. The RNA input was about 0.5 to 1 ug, and it was reverse transcribed with random hexamers. TCRdb independently ran MiXCR on the immunoSEQ multiplex PCR reads; one entry per CDR3 protein. The profile shows some 140,000 distinct CDR3 sequences, 95% of them singletons. Patients with Susac syndrome showed fulfilment of recently defined diagnostic criteria for definite or probable disease. Per the germline V gene, CDR1 is MGHRA and CDR2 is YSYEKL. The CDR3 runs 16 residues. The ends were cut back, 4 bases at V and 4 bases at J, with 14 bases in the middle.

The rearrangement links TRBV4-1 to TRBJ2-6; no reliable D call. The sample consisted of CD8+ T cells from PBMCs. This receptor was obtained from a human donor with Susac syndrome. Written as DNA, the CDR3 is TGCGCCAGCAGCCCGGCTGGGGTCTCAGGGGCCAACGTCCTGACTTTC. Amino acids: CASSPAGVSGANVLTF.